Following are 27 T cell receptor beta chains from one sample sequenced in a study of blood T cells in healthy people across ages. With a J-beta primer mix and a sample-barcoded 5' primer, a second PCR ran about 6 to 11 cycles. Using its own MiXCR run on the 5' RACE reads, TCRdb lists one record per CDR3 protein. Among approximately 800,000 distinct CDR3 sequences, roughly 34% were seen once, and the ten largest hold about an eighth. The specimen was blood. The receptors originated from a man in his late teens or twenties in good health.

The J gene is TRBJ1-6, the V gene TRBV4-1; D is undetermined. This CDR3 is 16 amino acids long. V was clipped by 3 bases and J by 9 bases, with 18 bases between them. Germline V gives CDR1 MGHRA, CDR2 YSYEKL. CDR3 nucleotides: TGCGCCAGCAGCCAGTTGCCGGGCCTGTTTCTTTCACCCCTCCACTTT. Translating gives CASSQLPGLFLSPLHF.

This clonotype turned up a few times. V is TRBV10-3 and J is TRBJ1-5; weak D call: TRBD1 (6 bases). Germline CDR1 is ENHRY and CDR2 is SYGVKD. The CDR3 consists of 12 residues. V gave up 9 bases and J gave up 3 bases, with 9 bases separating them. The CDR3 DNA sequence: TGTGCCATTGGACAGAACAATCAGCCCCAGCATTTT. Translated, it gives CAIGQNNQPQHF.

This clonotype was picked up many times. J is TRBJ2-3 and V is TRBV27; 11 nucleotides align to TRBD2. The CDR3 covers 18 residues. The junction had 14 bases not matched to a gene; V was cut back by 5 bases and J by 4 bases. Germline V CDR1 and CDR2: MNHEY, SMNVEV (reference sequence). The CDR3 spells CASSPPGLAAFSADTQYF. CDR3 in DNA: TGTGCCAGCAGTCCGCCGGGACTAGCGGCCTTTAGCGCAGATACGCAGTATTTT.

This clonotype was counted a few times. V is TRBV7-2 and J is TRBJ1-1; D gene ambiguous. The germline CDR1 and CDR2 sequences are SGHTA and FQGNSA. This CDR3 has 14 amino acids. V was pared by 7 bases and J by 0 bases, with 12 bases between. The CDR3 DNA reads TGTGCCAGCAAACCGGACGGCTTGAACACTGAAGCTTTCTTT. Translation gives CASKPDGLNTEAFF.

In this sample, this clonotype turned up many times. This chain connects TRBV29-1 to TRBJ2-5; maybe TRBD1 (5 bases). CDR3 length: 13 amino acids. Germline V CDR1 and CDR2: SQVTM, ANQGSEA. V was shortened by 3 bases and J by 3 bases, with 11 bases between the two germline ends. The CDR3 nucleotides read TGCAGCGTTGACTGGCCAGGGAAAGAGACCCAGTACTTC. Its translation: CSVDWPGKETQYF.

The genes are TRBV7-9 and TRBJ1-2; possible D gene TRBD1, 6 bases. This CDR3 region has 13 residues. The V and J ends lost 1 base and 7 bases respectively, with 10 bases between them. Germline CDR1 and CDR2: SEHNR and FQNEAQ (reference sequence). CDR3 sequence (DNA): TGTGCCAGCAGCTTAGAAGGGGGAGGTGGCTACACCTTC. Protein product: CASSLEGGGGYTF.

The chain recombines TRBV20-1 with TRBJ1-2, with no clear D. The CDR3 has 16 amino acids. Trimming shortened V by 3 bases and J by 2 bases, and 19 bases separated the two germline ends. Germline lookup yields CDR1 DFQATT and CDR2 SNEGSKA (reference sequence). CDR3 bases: TGCAGTGCTAGTAGCGCCAAAGGGCCACCGAACTATGGCTACACCTTC. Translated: CSASSAKGPPNYGYTF.

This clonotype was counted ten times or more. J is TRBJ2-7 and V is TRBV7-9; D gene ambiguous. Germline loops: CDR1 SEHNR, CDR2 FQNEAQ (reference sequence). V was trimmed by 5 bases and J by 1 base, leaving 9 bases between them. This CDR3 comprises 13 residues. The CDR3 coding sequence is TGTGCCAGCAGCCCGACACCTTCCTACGAGCAGTACTTC. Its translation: CASSPTPSYEQYF.

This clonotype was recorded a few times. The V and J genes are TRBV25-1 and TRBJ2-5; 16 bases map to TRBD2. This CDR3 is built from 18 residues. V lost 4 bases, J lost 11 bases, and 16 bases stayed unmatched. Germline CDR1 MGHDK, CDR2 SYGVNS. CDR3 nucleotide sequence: TGTGCCAGCAGTGGGGGGACTAGCGGGGGGGCCATATACAATGAGCAGTACTTC. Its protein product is CASSGGTSGGAIYNEQYF.

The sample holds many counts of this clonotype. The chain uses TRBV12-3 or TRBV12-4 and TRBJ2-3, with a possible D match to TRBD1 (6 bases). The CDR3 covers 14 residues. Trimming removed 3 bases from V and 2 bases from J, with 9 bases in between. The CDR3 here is CASSFQGFTDTQYF. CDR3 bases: TGTGCCAGCAGTTTTCAGGGGTTCACAGATACGCAGTATTTT.

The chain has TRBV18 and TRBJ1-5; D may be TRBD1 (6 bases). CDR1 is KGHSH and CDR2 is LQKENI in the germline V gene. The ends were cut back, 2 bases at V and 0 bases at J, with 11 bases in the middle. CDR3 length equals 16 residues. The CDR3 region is CASSPRGSYSNQPQHF. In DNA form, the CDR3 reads TGTGCCAGCTCACCAAGGGGGTCTTATAGCAATCAGCCCCAGCATTTT.

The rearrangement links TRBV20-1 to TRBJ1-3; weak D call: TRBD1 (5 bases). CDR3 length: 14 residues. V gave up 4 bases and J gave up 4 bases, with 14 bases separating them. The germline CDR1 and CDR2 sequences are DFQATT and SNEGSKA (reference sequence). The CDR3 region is CSATLGTAGNTIYF. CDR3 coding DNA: TGCAGTGCTACTCTCGGGACTGCGGGAAACACCATATATTTT.

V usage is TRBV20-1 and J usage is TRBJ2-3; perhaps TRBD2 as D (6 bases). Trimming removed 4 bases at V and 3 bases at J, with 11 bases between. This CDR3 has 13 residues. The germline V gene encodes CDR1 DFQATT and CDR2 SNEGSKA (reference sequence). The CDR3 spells CSATGVGTDTQYF. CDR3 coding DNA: TGCAGTGCTACGGGGGTTGGAACAGATACGCAGTATTTT.

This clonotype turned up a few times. This CDR3 is CASSLRQGAGYTF. The CDR3 coding sequence is TGTGCCAGCAGTTTAAGGCAGGGGGCAGGATACACCTTC. This chain joins TRBV12-3 or TRBV12-4 and TRBJ1-2, with TRBD1 matching over 8 bases. The CDR3 consists of 13 residues. V trimming: 2 bases; J trimming: 11 bases; junction bases outside the gene matches: 7.

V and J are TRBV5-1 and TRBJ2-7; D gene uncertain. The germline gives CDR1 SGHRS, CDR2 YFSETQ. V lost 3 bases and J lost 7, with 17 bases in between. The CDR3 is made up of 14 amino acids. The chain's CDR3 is CASSSAGFRDEQYF. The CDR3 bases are TGCGCCAGCAGCTCGGCCGGTTTTAGGGATGAGCAGTACTTC.

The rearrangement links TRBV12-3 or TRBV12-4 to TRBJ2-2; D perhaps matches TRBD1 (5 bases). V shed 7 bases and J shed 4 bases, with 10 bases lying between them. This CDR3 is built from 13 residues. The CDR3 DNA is TGTGCCAGCACAGGGCAGAGCACCGGGGAGCTGTTTTTT. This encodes CASTGQSTGELFF.

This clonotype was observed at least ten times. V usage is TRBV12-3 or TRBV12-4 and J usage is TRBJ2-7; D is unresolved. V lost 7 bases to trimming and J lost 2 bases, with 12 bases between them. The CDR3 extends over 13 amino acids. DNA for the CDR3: TGTGCCAGCAATACTGACTTTGCCTACGAGCAGTACTTC. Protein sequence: CASNTDFAYEQYF.

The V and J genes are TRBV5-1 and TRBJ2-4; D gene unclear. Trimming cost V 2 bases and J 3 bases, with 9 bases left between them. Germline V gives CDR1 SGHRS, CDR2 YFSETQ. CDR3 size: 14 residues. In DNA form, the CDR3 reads TGCGCCAGCAGCTTAAACCGCGGCAAAAACATTCAGTACTTC. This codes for CASSLNRGKNIQYF.

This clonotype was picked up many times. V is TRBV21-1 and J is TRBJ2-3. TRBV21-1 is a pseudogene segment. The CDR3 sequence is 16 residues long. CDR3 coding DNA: TGTGCCAGCTCCCAAGTAGGACCCAGGCCGACAGATACGCAGTATTTT. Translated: CASSQVGPRPTDTQYF.

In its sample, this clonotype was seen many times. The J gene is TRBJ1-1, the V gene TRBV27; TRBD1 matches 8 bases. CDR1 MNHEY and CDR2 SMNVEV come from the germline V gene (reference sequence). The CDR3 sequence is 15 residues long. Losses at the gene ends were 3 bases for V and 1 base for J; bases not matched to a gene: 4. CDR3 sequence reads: CASSLGTGANTEAFF. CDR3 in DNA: TGTGCCAGCAGTTTGGGGACAGGAGCGAACACTGAAGCTTTCTTT.

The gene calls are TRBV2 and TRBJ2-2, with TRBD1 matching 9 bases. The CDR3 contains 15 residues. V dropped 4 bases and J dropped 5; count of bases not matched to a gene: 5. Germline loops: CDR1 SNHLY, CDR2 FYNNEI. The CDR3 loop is CASSGDRVVTGELFF. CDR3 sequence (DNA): TGTGCCAGCAGTGGGGACAGGGTTGTGACCGGGGAGCTGTTTTTT.

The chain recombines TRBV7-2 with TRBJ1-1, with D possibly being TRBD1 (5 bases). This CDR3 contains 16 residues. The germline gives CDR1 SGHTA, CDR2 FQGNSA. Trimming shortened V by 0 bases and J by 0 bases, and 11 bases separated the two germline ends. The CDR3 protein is CASSLAHGAMNTEAFF. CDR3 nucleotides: TGTGCCAGCAGCTTAGCGCATGGGGCAATGAACACTGAAGCTTTCTTT. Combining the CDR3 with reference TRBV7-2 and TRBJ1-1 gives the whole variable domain GAGVSQSPSNKVTEKGKDVELRCDPISGHTALYWYRQSLGQGLEFLIYFQGNSAPDKSGLPSDRFSAERTGGSVSTLTIQRTQQEDSAVYLCASSLAHGAMNTEAFFGQGTRLTVV.

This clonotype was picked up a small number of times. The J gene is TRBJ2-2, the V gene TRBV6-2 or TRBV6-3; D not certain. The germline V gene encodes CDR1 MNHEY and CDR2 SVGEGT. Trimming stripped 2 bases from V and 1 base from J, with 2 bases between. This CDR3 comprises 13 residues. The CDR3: CASSYVNTGELFF. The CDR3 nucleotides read TGTGCCAGCAGTTACGTGAACACCGGGGAGCTGTTTTTT.

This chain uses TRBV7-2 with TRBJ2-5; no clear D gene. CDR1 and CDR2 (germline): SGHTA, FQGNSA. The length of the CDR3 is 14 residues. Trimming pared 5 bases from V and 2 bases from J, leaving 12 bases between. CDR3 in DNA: TGTGCCAGCAGCAGAGATGGACGGCAAGAGACCCAGTACTTC. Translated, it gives CASSRDGRQETQYF.

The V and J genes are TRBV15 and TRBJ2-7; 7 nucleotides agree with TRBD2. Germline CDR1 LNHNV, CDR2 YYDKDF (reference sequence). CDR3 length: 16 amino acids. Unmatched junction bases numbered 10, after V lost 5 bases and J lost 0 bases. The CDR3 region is CATSGSGASGSYEQYF. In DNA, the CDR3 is TGTGCCACCAGCGGATCCGGGGCTAGCGGCTCCTACGAGCAGTACTTC.

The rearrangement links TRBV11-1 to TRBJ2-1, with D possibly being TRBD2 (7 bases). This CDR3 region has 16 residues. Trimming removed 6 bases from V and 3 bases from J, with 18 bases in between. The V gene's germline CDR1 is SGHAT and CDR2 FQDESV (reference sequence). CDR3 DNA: TGTGCCAGCAGGCGAGGGGGGGGTCTACTCTACAATGAGCAGTTCTTC. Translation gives CASRRGGGLLYNEQFF.

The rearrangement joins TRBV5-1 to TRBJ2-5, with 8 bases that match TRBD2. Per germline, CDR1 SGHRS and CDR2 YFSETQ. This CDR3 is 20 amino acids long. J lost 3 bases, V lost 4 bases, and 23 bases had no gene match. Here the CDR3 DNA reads TGCGCCAGCAGCCCGTTGACTAACGGGGGGGCAGTCAGAAAGAAAGAGACCCAGTACTTC. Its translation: CASSPLTNGGAVRKKETQYF.